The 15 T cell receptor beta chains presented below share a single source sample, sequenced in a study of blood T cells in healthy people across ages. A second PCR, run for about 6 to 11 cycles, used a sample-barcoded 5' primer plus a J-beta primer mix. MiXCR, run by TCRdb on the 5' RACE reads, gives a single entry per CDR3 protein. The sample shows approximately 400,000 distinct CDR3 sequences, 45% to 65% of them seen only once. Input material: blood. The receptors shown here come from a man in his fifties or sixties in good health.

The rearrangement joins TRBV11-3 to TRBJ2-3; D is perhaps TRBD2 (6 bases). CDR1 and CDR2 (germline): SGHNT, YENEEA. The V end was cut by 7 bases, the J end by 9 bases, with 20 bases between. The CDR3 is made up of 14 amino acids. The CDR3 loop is CASTSRGAGGTQYF. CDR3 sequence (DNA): TGTGCCAGCACCTCCCGCGGGGCTGGAGGGACGCAGTATTTT.

CDR3 sequence reads: CASSQDTTSYREQYF. CDR3 in DNA: TGCGCCAGCAGCCAAGATACCACCTCTTATCGGGAGCAGTACTTC. This chain uses TRBV4-3 with TRBJ2-4, with D perhaps TRBD2 (6 bases). The V gene lost 0 bases and the J gene lost 13 bases, with 19 bases spanning the gap. The length of the CDR3 is 15 residues. Germline V gene data show CDR1 as LGHNA and CDR2 as YSLEER.

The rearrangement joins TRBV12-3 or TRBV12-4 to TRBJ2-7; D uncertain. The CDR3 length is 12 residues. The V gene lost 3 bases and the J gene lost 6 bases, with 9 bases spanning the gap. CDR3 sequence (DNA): TGTGCCAGCAGTTTGCCCTTTGGCGAGCAGTACTTC. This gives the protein CASSLPFGEQYF.

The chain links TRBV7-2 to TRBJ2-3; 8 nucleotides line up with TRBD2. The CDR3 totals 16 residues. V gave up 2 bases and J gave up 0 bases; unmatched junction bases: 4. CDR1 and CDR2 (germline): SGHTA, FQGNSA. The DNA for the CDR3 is TGTGCCAGCAGCTTAAATAGCGGGGTTAGCACAGATACGCAGTATTTT. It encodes CASSLNSGVSTDTQYF. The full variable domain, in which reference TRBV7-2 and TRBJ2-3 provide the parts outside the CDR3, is GAGVSQSPSNKVTEKGKDVELRCDPISGHTALYWYRQSLGQGLEFLIYFQGNSAPDKSGLPSDRFSAERTGGSVSTLTIQRTQQEDSAVYLCASSLNSGVSTDTQYFGPGTRLTVL.

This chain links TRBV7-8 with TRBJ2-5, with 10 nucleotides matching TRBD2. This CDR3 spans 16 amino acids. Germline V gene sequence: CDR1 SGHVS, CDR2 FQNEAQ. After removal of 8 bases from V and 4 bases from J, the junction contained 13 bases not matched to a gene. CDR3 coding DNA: TGTGCCAGCTCTGTGGCTAGCGGGAGTCTCGGAGAGACCCAGTACTTC. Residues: CASSVASGSLGETQYF. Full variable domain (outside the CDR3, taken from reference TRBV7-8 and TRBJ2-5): GAGVSQSPRYKVAKRGQDVALRCDPISGHVSLFWYQQALGQGPEFLTYFQNEAQLDKSGLPSDRFFAERPEGSVSTLKIQRTQQEDSAVYLCASSVASGSLGETQYFGPGTRLLVL.

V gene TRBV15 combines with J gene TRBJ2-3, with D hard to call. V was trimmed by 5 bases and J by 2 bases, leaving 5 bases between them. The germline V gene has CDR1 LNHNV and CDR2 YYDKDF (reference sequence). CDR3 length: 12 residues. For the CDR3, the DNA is TGTGCCACCAGCGGATACACAGATACGCAGTATTTT. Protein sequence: CATSGYTDTQYF.

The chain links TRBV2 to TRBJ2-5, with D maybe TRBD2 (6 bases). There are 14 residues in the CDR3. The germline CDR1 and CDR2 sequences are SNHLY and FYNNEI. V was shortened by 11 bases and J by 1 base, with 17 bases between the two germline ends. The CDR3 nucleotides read TGTGCCGGCGGTTTCGGCGGGGCCCAAGAGACCCAGTACTTC. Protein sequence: CAGGFGGAQETQYF. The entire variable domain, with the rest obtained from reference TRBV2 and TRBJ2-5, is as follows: EPEVTQTPSHQVTQMGQEVILRCVPISNHLYFYWYRQILGQKVEFLVSFYNNEISEKSEIFDDQFSVERPDGSNFTLKIRSTKLEDSAMYFCAGGFGGAQETQYFGPGTRLLVL.

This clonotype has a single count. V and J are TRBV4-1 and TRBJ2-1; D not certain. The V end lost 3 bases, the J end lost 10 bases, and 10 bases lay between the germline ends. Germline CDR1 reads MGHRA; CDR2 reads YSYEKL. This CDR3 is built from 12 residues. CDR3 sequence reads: CASSHPPGEQFF. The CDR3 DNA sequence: TGCGCCAGCAGCCATCCACCGGGCGAGCAGTTCTTC.

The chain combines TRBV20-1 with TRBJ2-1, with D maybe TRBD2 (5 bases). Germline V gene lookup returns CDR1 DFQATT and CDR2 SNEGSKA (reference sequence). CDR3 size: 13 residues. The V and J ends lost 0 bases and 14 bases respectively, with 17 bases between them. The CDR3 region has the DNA TGCAGTGCTAGAGAGCCGGGTCCGGAACTAGAGTTCTTC. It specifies CSAREPGPELEFF.

CDR3 coding DNA: TGCGCCAGCAGCTGGACAGGGGGCCGCGGTAGGGGATCCTACGAGCAGTACTTC. Protein: CASSWTGGRGRGSYEQYF. The chain employs TRBV5-1 and TRBJ2-7, with 11 bases identical to TRBD1. With V trimmed by 3 bases and J by 1 base, 12 bases remained unmatched. The germline V gene has CDR1 SGHRS and CDR2 YFSETQ. The CDR3 has 18 residues.

In nucleotides, the CDR3 is TGTGCCAGCAGCCAAGGGACAGGACATTATGGCTACACCTTC. Amino acid sequence: CASSQGTGHYGYTF. The chain links TRBV4-2 to TRBJ1-2, with TRBD1 identical over 7 bases. Per the germline V gene, CDR1 is LGHNA and CDR2 is YNFKEQ. The V segment lost 1 base and the J segment 5 bases; nucleotides outside the gene matches: 4. CDR3 length: 14 amino acids.

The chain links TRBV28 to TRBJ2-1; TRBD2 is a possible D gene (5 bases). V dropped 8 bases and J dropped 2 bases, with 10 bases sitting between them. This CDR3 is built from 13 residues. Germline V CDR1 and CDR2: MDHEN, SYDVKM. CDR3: CASGSGTYNEQFF. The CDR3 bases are TGTGCCAGCGGGAGTGGAACCTACAATGAGCAGTTCTTC.

The CDR3 loop is CSARGVGTGGRNTEAFF. CDR3 DNA: TGCAGTGCTAGAGGGGTCGGGACAGGGGGTAGGAACACTGAAGCTTTCTTT. The chain is built from TRBV20-1 and TRBJ1-1; 11 bases fit TRBD1. CDR3 size: 17 residues. CDR1 is DFQATT, CDR2 SNEGSKA, per germline (reference sequence). V shed 1 base, J shed 1 base, and the junction held 8 bases outside the gene matches.

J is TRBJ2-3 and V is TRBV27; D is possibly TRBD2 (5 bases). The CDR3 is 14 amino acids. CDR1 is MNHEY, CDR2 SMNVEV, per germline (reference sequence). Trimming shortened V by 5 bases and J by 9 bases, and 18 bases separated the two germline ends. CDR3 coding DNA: TGTGCCAGCAGTCCTGAGAGGGTACGGGGAACGCAGTATTTT. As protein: CASSPERVRGTQYF.

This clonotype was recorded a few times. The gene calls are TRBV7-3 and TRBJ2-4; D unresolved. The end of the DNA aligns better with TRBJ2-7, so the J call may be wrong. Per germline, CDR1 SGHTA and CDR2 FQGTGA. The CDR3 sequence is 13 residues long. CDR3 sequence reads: CASSLTDGYEQYF. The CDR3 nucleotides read TGTGCCAGCAGCTTGACGGACGGCTACGAGCAGTACTTC.